Included here is one T cell receptor (beta chain) sequence, with context. Its specificity is unknown. PCR primers comprised 60 Vbeta and 13 Jbeta primers. Per the study methods: Later, an analysis found 75 million to 90 million unique TCR beta chains, and approximately 10 million of these were shared. Clones were sequenced by immunoSEQ multiplex PCR, and TCRdb holds only the in-frame ones, with some missing. V and J calls and clone size are as listed in that table; D and trimming were resolved from the DNA. The data hold hundreds of thousands of clones, with about 90% observed a single time. This specimen belongs to a study of cytomegalovirus exposure and HLA in healthy donors. General observations from the study: Rare TCR sequences predominated, though certain public TCRs were found in many donors. In vitro checks showed that a few CMV-associated chains really do target CMV antigens.

Germline V CDR1 and CDR2: SGHTA, FQGNSA. The V end was cut by 11 bases, the J end by 4 bases, with 18 bases between. This CDR3 contains 14 residues. Nominally healthy donors provided the samples, though records likely missed some immune exposures. The receptor was derived from a woman aged 18 to 35 in good health and CMV-seronegative. This chain links TRBV7-2 with TRBJ2-1; TRBD2 is a possible D gene (7 bases). Sequencing was done on a sample of PBMCs. CDR3 region: CAHGGGLGYNEQFF. In nucleotides, the CDR3 is TGTGCCCATGGCGGGGGCCTAGGATACAATGAGCAGTTCTTC.